One sample yielded the 13 T cell receptor beta chains listed below, sequenced in a study of metastatic and nonmetastatic thyroid tumors. No treatment had been given to any patient before thyroid surgery. TCRdb re-analyzed the PCR reads using MiXCR. Among about 50,000 clones listed, 3.5% to 5% were seen once. The sample was blood. The receptors come from a female donor with papillary thyroid cancer or a benign thyroid nodule (not recorded which). Some clones in this sample may be carry-over from other donors' samples.

This clone was counted many times. The gene calls are TRBV14 and TRBJ1-6, with TRBD1 identical over 7 bases. This CDR3 is built from 14 residues. CDR1 and CDR2 (germline): SGHDN, FVKESK. The junction had 5 bases not matched to a gene; V was cut back by 2 bases and J by 10 bases. Here the CDR3 DNA reads TGTGCCAGCAGCCAACAGGGGGAGGCGTCACCCCTCCACTTT. Translation: CASSQQGEASPLHF.

This clone was found many times. The chain couples TRBV9 to TRBJ2-3; 12 bases are shared with TRBD2. Germline loops: CDR1 SGDLS, CDR2 YYNGEE. The CDR3 has 15 amino acids. J was trimmed by 6 bases and V by 0 bases; bases with no gene match: 2. The CDR3 DNA sequence: TGTGCCAGCAGCGTAGGACTAGCGGGAGTCGATACGCAGTATTTT. Translating gives CASSVGLAGVDTQYF.

This clone was recorded many times. V gene TRBV30 combines with J gene TRBJ1-2, with a possible D match to TRBD1 (5 bases). Trimming pared 5 bases from V and 3 bases from J, leaving 16 bases between. CDR3 length: 14 amino acids. Germline V gives CDR1 GTSNPN, CDR2 SVGIG (reference sequence). The CDR3 is CAWDGRGVHYGYTF. Here the CDR3 DNA reads TGTGCCTGGGACGGTAGGGGAGTACACTATGGCTACACCTTC.

This clone ranks as medium-sized. The chain links TRBV6-2 or TRBV6-3 to TRBJ2-1; 9 nucleotides line up with TRBD2. The germline V gene has CDR1 MNHEY and CDR2 SVGEGT. CDR3 length: 16 amino acids. J gave up 6 bases and V 0 bases, and 6 bases lay outside the gene matches. CDR3 protein: CASSYSTSGGGNEQFF. In DNA, the CDR3 is TGTGCCAGCAGTTACTCGACTAGCGGTGGGGGCAATGAGCAGTTCTTC.

The chain uses TRBV18 and TRBJ2-1, with TRBD2 matching 7 bases. Unmatched junction bases numbered 10, after V lost 5 bases and J lost 6 bases. This CDR3 has 15 amino acids. The germline V gene encodes CDR1 KGHSH and CDR2 LQKENI. CDR3 loop: CASSVAREAINEQFF. The CDR3 nucleotides are TGTGCCAGCTCAGTAGCACGGGAGGCTATCAATGAGCAGTTCTTC.

This clone was observed many times. The chain employs TRBV2 and TRBJ1-5; no reliable D call. This CDR3 region has 17 residues. CDR1 and CDR2 from the germline V gene are SNHLY and FYNNEI. V was shortened by 8 bases and J by 1 base, with 21 bases between the two germline ends. The CDR3 protein is CASASPRSGRSNQPQHF. The CDR3 region has the DNA TGTGCCAGCGCGAGCCCCAGGTCGGGTAGGAGCAATCAGCCCCAGCATTTT.

This clone was picked up many times. A much larger clone is a single base away; this may be a read error. The same CDR3 is also encoded by other DNA sequences in this sample. This chain joins TRBV7-9 and TRBJ1-3; no definite D call. Germline-derived CDR1 and CDR2 are SEHNR and FQNEAQ (reference sequence). CDR3 length equals 12 residues. CDR3: CASSLGGNTIYF. Here the CDR3 DNA reads TGTGCCAGCAGCTTAGGAGGAAACACCATATACTTT.

In its sample, this clone was seen many times. The rearrangement uses TRBV7-4 and TRBJ2-7; TRBD1 matches 7 bases. Germline CDR1 SGHVT, CDR2 SQSDAQ. The V and J ends lost 2 bases and 2 bases, in that order; junction bases with no gene match: 9. The CDR3 consists of 16 residues. CDR3 protein: CASSLILRTGTYEQYF. The CDR3 nucleotides are TGTGCCAGCAGCTTAATACTCAGGACAGGTACCTACGAGCAGTACTTC.

This clone showed up just a few times. The rearrangement uses TRBV7-2 and TRBJ2-7, with TRBD1 matching over 11 bases. The germline gives CDR1 SGHTA, CDR2 FQGNSA. V trimming: 5 bases; J trimming: 1 base; junction bases outside the gene matches: 7. The CDR3 is 16 amino acids. The CDR3 DNA reads TGTGCCAGCAGCCTACAGGGACAGGGGGTTTCCTACGAGCAGTACTTC. Protein: CASSLQGQGVSYEQYF. Full variable domain (outside the CDR3, taken from reference TRBV7-2 and TRBJ2-7): GAGVSQSPSNKVTEKGKDVELRCDPISGHTALYWYRQSLGQGLEFLIYFQGNSAPDKSGLPSDRFSAERTGGSVSTLTIQRTQQEDSAVYLCASSLQGQGVSYEQYFGPGTRLTVT.

About this clone: This clone may be a read error of a much larger clone one base away. The chain joins TRBV18 to TRBJ1-2; possible D gene TRBD1, 5 bases. The length of the CDR3 is 13 residues. Germline V CDR1 and CDR2: KGHSH, LQKENI. The CDR3 bases are TGTGTCAGCTCACCAGAGGCAGGGAGGGGCTACACCTTC. It encodes CVSSPEAGRGYTF.

This clone occurred many times. The chain is built from TRBV15 and TRBJ2-6; TRBD1 aligns across 8 bases. The length of the CDR3 is 16 residues. Looked up from germline, CDR1 is LNHNV and CDR2 is YYDKDF (reference sequence). V lost 5 bases, J lost 0 bases, and 3 bases stayed unmatched. CDR3: CATSEDRGSGANVLTF. The CDR3 nucleotides are TGTGCCACCAGCGAAGACAGGGGCTCTGGGGCCAACGTCCTGACTTTC.

In this sample, this clone turned up a few times. The chain joins TRBV24-1 to TRBJ2-2; weak D call: TRBD1 (6 bases). Germline V CDR1 and CDR2: KGHDR, SFDVKD. There are 16 residues in the CDR3. Trimming removed 4 bases from V and 3 bases from J, with 14 bases in between. CDR3 coding DNA: TGTGCCACCAGTGACGTAATGGACAGTCACACCGGGGAGCTGTTTTTT. Amino acid sequence: CATSDVMDSHTGELFF.

At least ten counts were recorded for this clone. This chain connects TRBV2 to TRBJ2-7; tentative D call: TRBD1 (5 bases). This CDR3 spans 14 amino acids. Germline-derived CDR1 and CDR2 are SNHLY and FYNNEI. Trimming stripped 3 bases from V and 0 bases from J, with 9 bases between. CDR3 in amino acids: CASSDRGSSYEQYF. In DNA, the CDR3 is TGTGCCAGCAGTGATAGGGGAAGCTCCTACGAGCAGTACTTC.